This T cell receptor beta chain was sequenced for a study of blood T cell repertoires in COVID-19. About the study: Collection of acute and convalescent COVID-19 samples took place in the United States, Italy and Spain. In each case, the material was cDNA or gDNA derived from T cells, B-cell-depleted T cells, or PBMCs.

CDR3 length equals 12 residues. Germline CDR1 and CDR2: SGHAT and FQNNGV. V was shortened by 5 bases and J by 6 bases, with 10 bases between the two germline ends. Under the authors' procedure: Estimated nucleated cell counts came from reference gene primer amplification. Repertoires were generated with immunoSEQ multiplex PCR, while TCRdb's copy carries only in-frame clones and drops some. That table furnishes V, J and clone size, whereas the DNA furnished D and trimming. The sample gives about 190,000 clones, 88% of which show up once; about 2.1% is in the top ten. This clone was seen once. Material for sequencing was peripheral blood. The rearrangement joins TRBV11-2 to TRBJ1-1, with D hard to call. This TCR derives from a man between 65 and 80 years old with active or convalescent COVID-19. CDR3 in amino acids: CASSPLGAEAFF. In DNA form, the CDR3 reads TGTGCCAGCAGCCCCCTTGGAGCTGAAGCTTTCTTT.